The entry below describes one T cell receptor (beta chain). Its specificity is not known. Read coverage stops 3 residues before the CDR3 terminus; the germline J gene supplies the remainder. TCRdb's copy holds only in-frame clones and misses some; the assay was immunoSEQ multiplex PCR. The table lists nearly 20,000 clones. Germline trimming cut 6 bases from V and 6 bases from J; bases unmatched to any gene: 3. This CDR3 has 12 amino acids. Germline CDR1 LNHDA, CDR2 SQIVND (reference sequence). This specimen comes from a study of T cells in women clearing cervical HPV infection. Study-level background: Control women cleared a single incident HPV16 infection within 12 months. Study-level points and caveats: TRBV6-7 abundance was lower in cases than controls (around 0.1% versus 0.15%).

The genes are TRBV19 and TRBJ2-5, with 8 bases lining up with TRBD1. This TCR derives from a woman between 18 and 70 years old with a cervical HPV16 infection that either progressed to CIN3+ or cleared (not recorded which). The specimen sequenced was blood buffy coat. The part of the CDR3 DNA that was read is TGTGCCAGTAGCGACAGGGGTCAGACC. Translation gives CASSDRGQT. The entire CDR3 sequence reads CASSDRGQTQYF.